This T cell receptor (beta chain) emerged from a study of shared clonotypes between healthy human individuals. On the study more broadly: Three plates each covered CD4 naive and memory; CD8 naive two, CD8 memory one.

The CDR3 has 13 residues. Germline V gives CDR1 SNHLY, CDR2 FYNNEI. Trimming took 6 bases from V and 0 from J, leaving 9 bases between them. The repertoire was sequenced with immunoSEQ multiplex PCR; TCRdb's copy has only in-frame clones and lacks some. The sample holds around 1 million clones, approximately 80% seen once. As concerns this clone: Its antigen is not known.

Study-wide findings and caveats: It was observed that roughly 5.4% of naive CD4 clonotypes were shared across several donors.

This sequence was found in a man between 18 and 29 years old in good health. V is TRBV2 and J is TRBJ2-7; D not resolved. The source material was memory CD4+ T cells sorted from blood. Subset given: CD45RA-negative fraction. The CDR3 region is CASSPLLSYEQYF. The DNA for the CDR3 is TGTGCCAGCAGCCCCCTTCTCTCCTACGAGCAGTACTTC.